This TCR beta chain appears in the sequencing data of a study of T cell repertoires in cytomegalovirus infection. TCRdb ran MiXCR on the reads and lists one entry per CDR3 protein. The sample contains roughly 230,000 distinct CDR3 sequences, more than 15% of which appear only once. This clonotype has a count of ten or more. Germline CDR1 is SGHTA and CDR2 is FQGNSA. V was cut by 2 bases and J by 0 bases, with 12 bases left in between. This CDR3 contains 16 residues. Source material: CD8+ T cells from PBMCs. This TCR was recovered from a human donor in good health (CMV status not recorded). Some clones in this sample may be carry-over from other donors' samples. The rearrangement uses TRBV7-2 and TRBJ2-3; no clear D. DNA for the CDR3: TGTGCCAGCAGCTTAATTCCCGGCGCTAGCACAGATACGCAGTATTTT. Translated, it gives CASSLIPGASTDTQYF.